This TCR beta chain was retrieved from a study of blood T cell repertoires in COVID-19 (dated by TCRdb to the early 2020s). In terms of the full investigation: The collaborator samples originated in the United States, Italy and Spain and spanned the acute and convalescent phases of COVID-19. The material from the prospective study consisted of cDNA or gDNA derived from T cells, B-cell-depleted T cells, or PBMCs. Deeply sampled blood TCRbeta repertoires from subjects exposed to, actively infected with, or recovered from COVID-19 were included in the dataset. A freely available public database, intended as a resource for researchers studying the immune response to SARS-CoV-2, is where the repertoires were released. The samples were drawn from two sources: the first 160 participants of the ongoing ImmuneRACE study, and fewer than 1,500 subjects contributed by 6 global collaborators. Nearly every sample came with metadata listing a de-identified subject ID, COVID-19 status, age in years and sex. Where available, HLA class I and class II types were taken from metadata supplied by the sample provider and were not determined by assay-based typing. Paper-wide results and their limitations: The quantity of clinical and demographic metadata differed by source and by participant and was supplied without curation.

In Seattle, one collaborating source enrolled patients while the infection was active and tracked those patients longitudinally over the course of disease. Each collaborating institution followed its own protocols to collect whole blood in K2EDTA tubes. For TCRbeta analysis, collaborator samples were shipped as frozen whole blood, as isolated PBMCs, or as DNA extracted from either sample type. Between the V and J ends, shortened by 4 bases and 4 bases respectively, the junction contains 14 bases. Reading the germline V gene gives CDR1 SGHDT and CDR2 YYEEEE. Inclusive of the bounding cysteine and phenylalanine, the CDR3 is 14 residues long. Kept here is only the CDR3 DNA, which spans 42 bases and is read in frame from base 1. Remarks on this clone: Its antigen specificity is not known. Per-base quality was not reported, and no clone a single base away is much larger than it.

The immunoSEQ Assay, a bias-controlled multiplex PCR, was used to amplify TCRbeta CDR3 regions from genomic DNA. From the authors' description of their analysis: Within the assay, amplification of reference gene primers was used to estimate how many nucleated cells each sample contained. To quantify the absolute abundance of each unique TCRbeta CDR3 rearrangement, sequence reads were collapsed and filtered. For each sample, productive Simpson clonality was calculated as the square root of Simpson's diversity index across productive rearrangements. TCRdb provides this immuneACCESS table in a form limited to in-frame rearrangements. Some clones are lacking; in checked studies, under half of them reflect an unresolved V gene, and why the rest are absent is not known. From that table come the V and J calls and clone size; the DNA was used to work out D and trimming. Present in this sample are 110,000 to 150,000 clones, 70% to 80% of which were seen just once. The ten largest clones represent around 5% of the sample.

This TCR derives from an older woman with COVID-19, enrolled during active disease. This receptor chain uses TRBV5-6 and TRBJ1-2, with the D gene not confidently named. Source material: peripheral blood. The CDR3 reads CASSESGVVYGYTF. At the DNA level, the sequence is TGTGCCAGCAGCGAATCCGGGGTGGTCTATGGCTACACCTTC.